The sequence of this TCR beta chain was determined in a study of beta chain features in type 1 diabetes. As every portion of the isolated RNA was reverse transcribed, the sequencing read expressed TCRB transcripts. Measured with immunoSEQ multiplex PCR; TCRdb has only the in-frame clones, and not every one. Here the sample spans 600,000 to 700,000 clones, around an eighth being singletons. The study's findings and limits: Shorter TCRB CDR3s, moderately but significantly so, were found in Type 1 diabetes patients in all four CD4+ subsets. Short templates might get an advantage during PCR, and this would be equal in patients and controls.

The CDR3 extends over 18 amino acids. Germline V gene lookup returns CDR1 ENHRY and CDR2 SYGVKD. V lost 2 bases, J lost 5 bases, and 22 bases lay in between. On this clone: Its cognate antigen is unknown.

What was sequenced was naive CD4+ T cells from blood. The chain has TRBV10-3 and TRBJ2-1; the D call may be TRBD1 or TRBD2 (5 bases each). The TCR originated in a man in his thirties or forties with type 1 diabetes. The CDR3 reads CAISEGAGGSYVDNEQFF. The CDR3 region has the DNA TGTGCCATCAGTGAGGGGGCAGGAGGATCCTATGTTGACAATGAGCAGTTCTTC.